This TCR beta chain emerged from a study of CD8 T cells in ankylosing spondylitis. V gave up 2 bases and J gave up 11 bases, with 24 bases separating them. The CDR3 runs to 16 residues. Germline CDR1 and CDR2: MGHRA and YSYEKL. This clonotype was counted a few times. The target antigen is unknown. Study conclusions and caveats: It was reported that disease-linked clones were significantly enriched in matched ankylosing spondylitis synovial fluid. A TCR beta motif of about 8 highly homologous variants appeared characteristic of ankylosing spondylitis blood. Earlier work had already found some motif variants in reactive arthritis synovial fluid and blood.

Quantitative 5'-RACE with molecular barcodes produced the TCR beta libraries. TCRdb passed the 5' RACE reads through MiXCR, listing each CDR3 protein once. Here the sample spans approximately 210,000 distinct CDR3 sequences, around 13% being singletons. J is TRBJ1-1 and V is TRBV4-1, with a possible D match to TRBD1 (5 bases). The clonotype comes from a male donor with ankylosing spondylitis or in good health (not recorded which). Material for sequencing was blood, either unsorted or a sorted T cell fraction (not recorded which). CDR3 residues: CASSQRGEEGPRGAFF. The CDR3 bases are TGCGCCAGCAGCCAACGAGGGGAGGAGGGGCCCCGGGGCGCTTTCTTT.